These 22 T cell receptor beta chains were sequenced from one sample in a study of cytomegalovirus exposure and HLA in healthy donors. The PCR employed 60 Vbeta primers together with 13 Jbeta primers. Assay: immunoSEQ multiplex PCR; the TCRdb copy retains only in-frame clones and omits some. The record lists around 63,000 clones, of which the ten most abundant hold approximately 1.6%. Sequencing input: PBMCs. Receptors originate from a woman in her 30s in good health and CMV-seronegative.

The chain couples TRBV5-5 to TRBJ2-1, with 8 nucleotides matching TRBD2. Unmatched junction bases numbered 6, after V lost 4 bases and J lost 6 bases. The CDR3 is 14 amino acids. Germline V gives CDR1 SGHKS, CDR2 YYEKEE (reference sequence). CDR3 coding DNA: TGTGCCAGCAGCGTTACCGGGACTAGCAATGAGCAGTTCTTC. Translation: CASSVTGTSNEQFF. Filled out from reference TRBV5-5 and TRBJ2-1, the complete variable domain reads DAGVTQSPTHLIKTRGQQVTLRCSPISGHKSVSWYQQVLGQGPQFIFQYYEKEERGRGNFPDRFSARQFPNYSSELNVNALLLGDSALYLCASSVTGTSNEQFFGPGTRLTVL.

J is TRBJ1-1 and V is TRBV9, with D possibly TRBD1 on 5 matching bases. The CDR3 contains 15 residues. Germline CDR1 SGDLS, CDR2 YYNGEE. Trimming pared 1 base from V and 1 base from J, leaving 11 bases between. The CDR3 DNA reads TGTGCCAGCAGCGTACGACCGGGGGGGAACACTGAAGCTTTCTTT. Protein product: CASSVRPGGNTEAFF. Drawing the rest from reference TRBV9 and TRBJ1-1, the complete variable domain is DSGVTQTPKHLITATGQRVTLRCSPRSGDLSVYWYQQSLDQGLQFLIQYYNGEERAKGNILERFSAQQFPDLHSELNLSSLELGDSALYFCASSVRPGGNTEAFFGQGTRLTVV.

J is TRBJ1-4 and V is TRBV6-5, with TRBD1 as a possible D gene (5 bases). There are 16 residues in the CDR3. V dropped 0 bases and J dropped 5 bases, with 13 bases sitting between them. The germline gives CDR1 MNHEY, CDR2 SVGAGI. The CDR3 DNA sequence: TGTGCCAGCAGTTACTCGTTTCAGGGTAGGAATGAAAAACTGTTTTTT. It encodes CASSYSFQGRNEKLFF.

The CDR3: CASKLGQPYQEQYF. The CDR3 region has the DNA TGTGCCAGCAAACTGGGGCAGCCATACCAAGAGCAGTACTTC. V is TRBV28 and J is TRBJ2-7; D possibly corresponds to TRBD1 (5 bases). The CDR3 consists of 14 residues. Trimming removed 7 bases from V and 7 bases from J, with 20 bases in between. Germline V gives CDR1 MDHEN, CDR2 SYDVKM.

The rearrangement links TRBV19 to TRBJ2-2; 13 nucleotides line up with TRBD2. V lost 3 bases to trimming and J lost 9 bases; unmatched junction nucleotides: 4. There are 15 residues in the CDR3. Per germline, CDR1 LNHDA and CDR2 SQIVND (reference sequence). The CDR3 coding sequence is TGTGCCAGTAGTATTACTAGCGGGGGGGGCCGGGAGCTGTTTTTT. Its translation is CASSITSGGGRELFF.

The chain is built from TRBV5-1 and TRBJ2-6; D uncertain. The CDR3 runs to 15 residues. The V and J ends lost 3 bases and 2 bases respectively, with 9 bases between them. CDR1 is SGHRS, CDR2 YFSETQ, per germline. CDR3 sequence: CASSSQSTGANVLTF. The CDR3 DNA sequence: TGCGCCAGCAGCTCACAGTCCACTGGGGCCAACGTCCTGACTTTC.

The chain combines TRBV19 with TRBJ2-5, with D tentatively TRBD1 (5 bases). The germline V gene encodes CDR1 LNHDA and CDR2 SQIVND (reference sequence). The CDR3 extends over 13 amino acids. V dropped 10 bases and J dropped 0 bases, with 12 bases sitting between them. This CDR3 reads CATRTGYQETQYF. The CDR3 coding sequence is TGTGCCACCCGAACAGGCTACCAAGAGACCCAGTACTTC.

V usage is TRBV6-5 and J usage is TRBJ2-2; D perhaps matches TRBD1 (6 bases). V gave up 6 bases and J gave up 1 base, with 9 bases separating them. CDR3 length: 14 residues. Germline loops: CDR1 MNHEY, CDR2 SVGAGI. The CDR3 region has the DNA TGTGCCAGCAGAATCAGGGGGAACACCGGGGAGCTGTTTTTT. It specifies CASRIRGNTGELFF.

On this clone: Relative to the germline gene, one junction end is altered; a read error may explain this. The rearrangement uses TRBV4-1 and TRBJ1-2, with D possibly matching TRBD1 (5 bases). Germline loops: CDR1 MGHRA, CDR2 YSYEKL. This CDR3 has 11 amino acids. The CDR3 coding sequence is TGCGCCAGAAGCCTAGGGGATGGCTACACCTTC. This sequence encodes CARSLGDGYTF.

The chain carries TRBV25-1 and TRBJ2-1; D unclear. Trimming took 2 bases from V and 9 from J, leaving 5 bases between them. Germline V gene data show CDR1 as MGHDK and CDR2 as SYGVNS. The CDR3 runs 11 residues. The DNA of the CDR3 is TGTGCCAGCAGTGAAGAGCGTGAGCAGTTCTTC. Translated, it gives CASSEEREQFF.

The chain carries TRBV28 and TRBJ2-7, with unresolved D. The CDR3 covers 13 residues. The V gene's germline CDR1 is MDHEN and CDR2 SYDVKM. The ends were cut back, 2 bases at V and 7 bases at J, with 12 bases in the middle. CDR3 region: CASSLDEAREQYF. The DNA for the CDR3 is TGTGCCAGCAGTTTAGATGAAGCCCGGGAGCAGTACTTC.

The rearrangement uses TRBV30 and TRBJ2-7; TRBD1 matches at 10 bases. V was clipped by 5 bases and J by 4 bases; unmatched bases: 5. CDR3 length: 13 amino acids. Germline V gene sequence: CDR1 GTSNPN, CDR2 SVGIG (reference sequence). DNA for the CDR3: TGTGCCTGGCTCCGGGACAGGGGATACGAGCAGTACTTC. This codes for CAWLRDRGYEQYF.

CDR3 sequence (DNA): TGTGCCAGCAGCCAAGAAGGGACAGGGGTTTATTATGCCGGGGAGCTGTTTTTT. Its translation is CASSQEGTGVYYAGELFF. This chain links TRBV14 with TRBJ2-2; 10 positions agree with TRBD1. With V trimmed by 0 bases and J by 6 bases, 10 bases remained unmatched. The germline V gene has CDR1 SGHDN and CDR2 FVKESK. The CDR3 runs 18 residues.

This chain links TRBV7-2 with TRBJ1-5, with D uncertain. V lost 4 bases to trimming and J lost 4 bases, with 8 bases between them. There are 13 residues in the CDR3. Germline-derived CDR1 and CDR2 are SGHTA and FQGNSA. The CDR3 bases are TGTGCCAGCAGCTGGGCAGCTAATCAGCCCCAGCATTTT. It codes for CASSWAANQPQHF.

This rearrangement joins TRBV6-1 to TRBJ2-5; D perhaps matches TRBD2 (7 bases). The CDR3 loop spans 13 amino acids. Germline-derived CDR1 and CDR2 are MNHNS and SASEGT. Trimming shortened V by 6 bases and J by 7 bases, and 15 bases separated the two germline ends. DNA of the CDR3: TGTGCCAGCAGGGAAACAGGGAGGGGGACCCAGTACTTC. Translating gives CASRETGRGTQYF.

V is TRBV1 and J is TRBJ2-7; no check of the table's D call, TRBD2, against the DNA was made. TRBV1 is a listed pseudogene. The length of the CDR3 is 14 residues. The CDR3 region is CTSSQGLAGYEQYF. DNA for the CDR3: TGCACCAGCAGCCAAGGACTAGCGGGGTACGAGCAGTACTTC.

The chain is built from TRBV6-5 and TRBJ2-1; tentatively, D is TRBD1 (7 bases). The CDR3 sequence is 12 residues long. V was pared by 6 bases and J by 8 bases, with 11 bases between. Germline V gene data show CDR1 as MNHEY and CDR2 as SVGAGI. For the CDR3, the DNA is TGTGCCAGCAGAGGAGGGGGCGATGAGCAGTTCTTC. Encoded protein: CASRGGGDEQFF.

The chain uses TRBV6-5 and TRBJ1-1, with D tentatively TRBD1 (5 bases). The V gene lost 0 bases and the J gene lost 0 bases, with 8 bases spanning the gap. Germline loops: CDR1 MNHEY, CDR2 SVGAGI. CDR3 length: 15 amino acids. This CDR3 is CASSYSAGLNTEAFF. CDR3 coding DNA: TGTGCCAGCAGTTACTCGGCGGGGCTGAACACTGAAGCTTTCTTT.

The chain links TRBV27 to TRBJ2-7; TRBD1 agrees at 8 bases. Unmatched junction bases numbered 4, after V lost 4 bases and J lost 2 bases. The V gene's germline CDR1 is MNHEY and CDR2 SMNVEV (reference sequence). The CDR3 has 14 residues. The CDR3 loop reads CASSSLQGAYEQYF. The CDR3 coding sequence is TGTGCCAGCAGTTCATTACAGGGGGCCTACGAGCAGTACTTC.

The chain joins TRBV14 to TRBJ1-4; no clear D gene. Germline V gene lookup returns CDR1 SGHDN and CDR2 FVKESK. V was cut by 4 bases and J by 8 bases, with 8 bases left in between. CDR3 size: 12 residues. The CDR3 is CASSPDWEKLFF. The CDR3, as DNA: TGTGCCAGCAGCCCGGACTGGGAAAAACTGTTTTTT.

J is TRBJ2-7 and V is TRBV27; 7 bases are a match to TRBD1. This CDR3 has 13 residues. Germline trimming cut 6 bases from V and 3 bases from J; bases unmatched to any gene: 5. Germline V CDR1 and CDR2: MNHEY, SMNVEV (reference sequence). DNA for the CDR3: TGTGCCAGCAGAGTCAACAGGGGCTACGAGCAGTACTTC. This translates into CASRVNRGYEQYF.

The DNA for the CDR3 is TGCGCCAGCAGCCAAGCGGGGGAAGGAGAGACCCAGTACTTC. It translates to CASSQAGEGETQYF. The genes are TRBV4-3 and TRBJ2-5; D is perhaps TRBD2 (6 bases). V gave up 1 base and J gave up 4 bases, with 10 bases separating them. This CDR3 spans 14 amino acids. Germline CDR1 reads LGHNA; CDR2 reads YSLEER.